This TCR beta chain was identified in a study of blood T cell repertoires in COVID-19. Here immunoSEQ multiplex PCR was the method, and the copy in TCRdb shows in-frame clones only, minus some. This sample has roughly 250,000 clones; around nine tenths occur once, and the top ten carry approximately 2.1%. The CDR3 spans 13 residues. Trimming left V 5 bases short and J 3 bases short, with 8 bases between. The germline gives CDR1 LNHNV, CDR2 YYDKDF (reference sequence). The TCR originated in a woman aged 40 to 50 who had recovered from COVID-19. Sequenced material: peripheral blood. This chain joins TRBV15 and TRBJ2-1; D ambiguous. In nucleotides, the CDR3 is TGTGCCACCAGCCTGATACTCTACAATGAGCAGTTCTTC. It translates to CATSLILYNEQFF.